These 14 T cell receptor beta chains came from one sample sequenced in a study of breast tumors, draining lymph nodes, adjacent tissues. Axillary draining lymph nodes of breast cancer patients supplied the node samples. In TCRdb, the multiplex PCR reads were re-called with MiXCR into one record per CDR3 protein. The repertoire has about 150,000 distinct CDR3 sequences, more than 20% of them found once; the top ten carry more than 2.5%. Specimen: axillary lymph node tissue. The origin of the receptors is a female donor with breast cancer. Some clones in this sample may be carry-over from other donors' samples.

This clonotype was detected only a few times. A much larger clonotype is one base distant, so this may be a read error. V is TRBV7-9 and J is TRBJ2-5; TRBD2 agrees at 7 bases. Germline V gene data show CDR1 as SEHNR and CDR2 as FQNEAQ (reference sequence). The CDR3 runs 15 residues. The CDR3 spells CASGLGTMIQETQYF. The CDR3 DNA reads as TGTGCCAGCGGCTTAGGGACTATGATCCAAGAGACCCAGTACTTC. The complete variable domain, with remaining parts taken from reference TRBV7-9 and TRBJ2-5, reads DTGVSQNPRHKITKRGQNVTFRCDPISEHNRLYWYRQTLGQGPEFLTYFQNEAQLEKSRLLSDRFSAERPKGSFSTLEIQRTEQGDSAMYLCASGLGTMIQETQYFGPGTRLLVL.

This clonotype was detected ten times or more. An end of the junction does not agree with germline; a read error may underlie this. The CDR3 bases are TGTGCCAGCAGCTCCCTGACTAGCGGCCAAGAGACCCAGTACTTC. Translated, it gives CASSSLTSGQETQYF. The chain combines TRBV5-1 with TRBJ2-5; 9 bases map to TRBD2. The CDR3 covers 15 residues. Germline V gives CDR1 SGHRS, CDR2 YFSETQ.

This clonotype was counted a few times. V gene TRBV19 combines with J gene TRBJ2-7; D is ambiguous. V lost 3 bases and J 2 bases, leaving 14 bases between the germline ends. From germline, CDR1 is LNHDA and CDR2 SQIVND (reference sequence). This CDR3 region has 15 residues. The CDR3 nucleotides are TGTGCCAGTAGTATTAAAGTTGGGGTCCCCTACGAGCAGTACTTC. Translation: CASSIKVGVPYEQYF.

About this clonotype itself: Because the CDR3 is missing its conserved closing phenylalanine or tryptophan, this is likely a read error. The chain employs TRBV7-2 and TRBJ2-4; 9 bases agree with TRBD2. Germline V lookup: CDR1 SGHTA, CDR2 FQGNSA. This CDR3 has 17 residues. After removal of 1 base from V and 1 base from J, the junction contained 5 bases not matched to a gene. The CDR3 region has the DNA TGTGCCAGCAGCTTAGGAGCGGGAGGTCCCGCCAAAAACATTCAGTACATC. Its translation: CASSLGAGGPAKNIQYI.

This clonotype was counted ten times or more. The V and J genes are TRBV28 and TRBJ2-7; unclear D gene. The CDR3 sequence is 14 residues long. The germline gives CDR1 MDHEN, CDR2 SYDVKM. Deletions cut 7 bases from V and 3 bases from J, with 16 bases between. CDR3 sequence reads: CASNTMRGDYEQYF. CDR3 bases: TGTGCCAGCAACACCATGAGAGGCGACTACGAGCAGTACTTC.

The rearrangement uses TRBV27 and TRBJ2-3, with D tentatively TRBD1 or TRBD2 (6 bases each). Trimming pared 2 bases from V and 5 bases from J, leaving 14 bases between. The CDR3 loop spans 15 amino acids. The V gene's germline CDR1 is MNHEY and CDR2 SMNVEV (reference sequence). CDR3 loop: CASSLGWGAGDTQYF. For the CDR3, the DNA is TGTGCCAGCAGTTTAGGTTGGGGGGCAGGAGATACGCAGTATTTT.

This clonotype was detected ten times or more. This chain connects TRBV12-3 or TRBV12-4 to TRBJ2-2, with 7 bases that match TRBD2. The CDR3 extends over 15 amino acids. V was clipped by 6 bases and J by 5 bases; unmatched bases: 9. The CDR3 is CASSRGEPGTGELFF. The CDR3 nucleotides read TGTGCCAGCAGCCGGGGGGAGCCTGGGACCGGGGAGCTGTTTTTT.

The chain combines TRBV28 with TRBJ1-3; D is undetermined. CDR3 length: 14 residues. Trimming left V 2 bases short and J 9 bases short, with 14 bases between. Germline V gene data show CDR1 as MDHEN and CDR2 as SYDVKM. CDR3 bases: TGTGCCAGCAGTTTAGTTACGGTCGGCGGCACCATATATTTT. Translating it yields CASSLVTVGGTIYF.

This clonotype was recorded once. The junction departs from the called germline gene at one end, perhaps through a read error. The chain couples TRBV7-2 to TRBJ2-3, with 12 bases lining up with TRBD2. This CDR3 has 17 amino acids. Germline V gene sequence: CDR1 SGHTA, CDR2 FQGNSA. The CDR3 DNA is TGTGCCGGCAGCTCGAGGGAGCTAGCGGGAGGGCCGGATACGCAGTATTTT. This gives the protein CAGSSRELAGGPDTQYF.

The sample holds many counts of this clonotype. The rearrangement links TRBV6-6 to TRBJ2-3; 7 bases fit TRBD2. The V gene end was trimmed by 7 bases and the J gene end by 3 bases; junction bases not matched to a gene: 7. Germline V gene sequence: CDR1 MNHNY, CDR2 SVGAGI (reference sequence). The CDR3 runs 14 residues. The CDR3 here is CASTWRAGTDTQYF. Written as DNA, the CDR3 is TGTGCCAGCACCTGGAGAGCGGGAACAGATACGCAGTATTTT.

This clonotype was found many times. This sequence joins TRBV7-9 and TRBJ2-7, with 10 bases that match TRBD2. The trim removed 5 bases at V and 1 base at J, leaving 2 bases unmatched. CDR1 and CDR2 (germline): SEHNR, FQNEAQ (reference sequence). This CDR3 is 14 amino acids long. CDR3 sequence: CASSAAGGSYEQYF. The CDR3, as DNA: TGTGCCAGCAGCGCAGCGGGAGGGTCCTACGAGCAGTACTTC.

The gene calls are TRBV19 and TRBJ2-2; 10 nucleotides align to TRBD2. This CDR3 has 17 residues. The ends lost 4 bases at V and 2 bases at J; junction bases unmatched: 7. Germline assignment: CDR1 LNHDA and CDR2 SQIVND (reference sequence). Here the CDR3 reads CASSKITSGINTGELFF. CDR3 coding DNA: TGTGCCAGTAGTAAGATCACTAGCGGGATAAACACCGGGGAGCTGTTTTTT.

This clonotype appeared many times. J is TRBJ2-5 and V is TRBV2; 7 nucleotides match TRBD2. CDR1 and CDR2 from the germline V gene are SNHLY and FYNNEI. The CDR3 has 17 residues. Trimming cost V 6 bases and J 0 bases; bases outside gene matches: 13. The CDR3 reads CASRMGYGGLNQETQYF. As DNA, the CDR3 is TGTGCCAGCAGGATGGGTTACGGGGGGTTAAACCAAGAGACCCAGTACTTC.

This clonotype was observed a few times. J is TRBJ2-1 and V is TRBV3-1; 12 nucleotides line up with TRBD2. The junction had 4 bases not matched to a gene; V was cut back by 2 bases and J by 8 bases. The CDR3 is 15 amino acids. Per the germline V gene, CDR1 is LGHDT and CDR2 is YNNKEL (reference sequence). The CDR3 bases are TGTGCCAGCAGCCAAAGGACTAGCGGGATTTATGAGCAGTTCTTC. Protein sequence: CASSQRTSGIYEQFF.